This is a list of T cell receptor beta chains from one sample in a study of cytomegalovirus exposure and HLA in healthy donors. Data came from immunoSEQ multiplex PCR; TCRdb stores just in-frame clones and leaves some out. The sample includes some 120,000 clones, about 79% of them seen just once. Sequenced input: PBMCs. Source of these receptors: a man aged 25 to 45 in good health and CMV-seropositive. The CDR3 runs from the conserved cysteine through the conserved F or W. Each record gives: clone size, V gene, D gene, J gene, CDR3 protein, CDR3 DNA. The D gene is left open where the match is weak. Expanded clones are given a class, and other clones once, few, many or no size at all.

clone size: -
V gene: TRBV6-5
D gene: -
J gene: TRBJ1-3
CDR3 protein: CASSFTLGGSGNTIYF
CDR3 DNA: TGTGCCAGCAGTTTCACCCTCGGGGGCTCTGGAAACACCATATATTTT

clone size: -
V gene: TRBV28
D gene: -
J gene: TRBJ1-5
CDR3 protein: CASSFQGSSNQPQHF
CDR3 DNA: TGTGCCAGCAGTTTCCAGGGTTCGAGCAATCAGCCCCAGCATTTT

clone size: -
V gene: TRBV7-8
D gene: TRBD2
J gene: TRBJ2-5
CDR3 protein: CASSLAISGGPQETQYF
CDR3 DNA: TGTGCCAGCAGCTTAGCGATTAGCGGGGGGCCGCAAGAGACCCAGTACTTC

clone size: -
V gene: TRBV7-2
D gene: -
J gene: TRBJ1-2
CDR3 protein: CASSREKNYGYTF
CDR3 DNA: TGTGCCAGCAGCCGAGAAAAGAACTATGGCTACACCTTC

clone size: -
V gene: TRBV6-6
D gene: TRBD1
J gene: TRBJ1-5
CDR3 protein: CASTRTGDKQPQHF
CDR3 DNA: TGTGCCAGCACCAGGACAGGAGACAAACAGCCCCAGCATTTT

clone size: -
V gene: TRBV18
D gene: TRBD1
J gene: TRBJ2-2
CDR3 protein: CASSPVTGDTGELFF
CDR3 DNA: TGTGCCAGCTCACCAGTGACAGGGGACACCGGGGAGCTGTTTTTT

clone size: -
V gene: TRBV7-8
D gene: -
J gene: TRBJ1-2
CDR3 protein: CASSFSGMDLYGYTF
CDR3 DNA: TGTGCCAGCAGCTTCTCAGGGATGGACCTCTATGGCTACACCTTC

clone size: -
V gene: TRBV30
D gene: TRBD2
J gene: TRBJ2-1
CDR3 protein: CAWGYSGAYNEQFF
CDR3 DNA: TGTGCCTGGGGGTATAGCGGGGCCTACAATGAGCAGTTCTTC

clone size: -
V gene: TRBV19
D gene: -
J gene: TRBJ1-1
CDR3 protein: CASTPGGVGRGTKAFF
CDR3 DNA: TGTGCCAGTACCCCTGGGGGGGTAGGGCGAGGCACGAAAGCTTTCTTT

clone size: -
V gene: TRBV7-9
D gene: -
J gene: TRBJ2-3
CDR3 protein: CASSLDTGTDTQYF
CDR3 DNA: TGTGCCAGCAGCTTAGACACAGGCACAGATACGCAGTATTTT

clone size: -
V gene: TRBV4-2
D gene: TRBD2
J gene: TRBJ2-2
CDR3 protein: CASSPLRGDGTGELFF
CDR3 DNA: TGTGCCAGCAGCCCCCTGCGGGGGGATGGAACCGGGGAGCTGTTTTTT

clone size: -
V gene: TRBV2
D gene: -
J gene: TRBJ1-1
CDR3 protein: CASQQYTEAFF
CDR3 DNA: TGTGCCAGCCAACAGTACACTGAAGCTTTCTTT

clone size: -
V gene: TRBV30
D gene: TRBD2
J gene: TRBJ2-3
CDR3 protein: CAWSPSLAGEWVQYF
CDR3 DNA: TGTGCCTGGAGTCCTTCTCTAGCGGGGGAGTGGGTGCAGTATTTT

clone size: -
V gene: TRBV4-3
D gene: -
J gene: TRBJ2-3
CDR3 protein: CASSQRLWGGRISSTDTQYF
CDR3 DNA: TGCGCCAGCAGCCAACGGTTATGGGGGGGCCGCATAAGTAGCACAGATACGCAGTATTTT

clone size: -
V gene: TRBV6-5
D gene: -
J gene: TRBJ2-7
CDR3 protein: CASSYLAQGGEQYF
CDR3 DNA: TGTGCCAGCAGTTACCTCGCCCAGGGGGGTGAGCAGTACTTC

clone size: -
V gene: TRBV7-2
D gene: -
J gene: TRBJ1-5
CDR3 protein: CASSLESPREGQPQHF
CDR3 DNA: TGTGCCAGCAGCTTAGAATCTCCCAGGGAAGGTCAGCCCCAGCATTTT

clone size: -
V gene: TRBV6-6
D gene: -
J gene: TRBJ2-2
CDR3 protein: CASSRQRNTGELFF
CDR3 DNA: TGTGCCAGCAGTCGACAGAGGAACACCGGGGAGCTGTTTTTT

clone size: few
V gene: TRBV29-1
D gene: TRBD2
J gene: TRBJ2-1
CDR3 protein: CSVSGGSLFDEQFF
CDR3 DNA: TGCAGCGTCTCCGGCGGGAGTCTTTTCGATGAGCAGTTCTTC

clone size: -
V gene: TRBV27
D gene: TRBD1
J gene: TRBJ1-2
CDR3 protein: CASSFRDREGYGYTF
CDR3 DNA: TGTGCCAGCAGTTTCCGGGACAGGGAAGGATATGGCTACACCTTC

clone size: -
V gene: TRBV15
D gene: TRBD1
J gene: TRBJ1-1
CDR3 protein: CATSIRQGARTEAFF
CDR3 DNA: TGTGCCACCAGCATACGACAGGGGGCGCGTACTGAAGCTTTCTTT

clone size: -
V gene: TRBV27
D gene: -
J gene: TRBJ1-5
CDR3 protein: CASSSLGGPPQPQHF
CDR3 DNA: TGTGCCAGCAGTTCCCTCGGCGGGCCGCCTCAGCCCCAGCATTTT

clone size: -
V gene: TRBV5-5
D gene: -
J gene: TRBJ1-3
CDR3 protein: CASSLDGNAASGNTIYF
CDR3 DNA: TGTGCCAGCAGCTTGGACGGGAACGCCGCCTCTGGAAACACCATATATTTT

clone size: few
V gene: TRBV29-1
D gene: TRBD1
J gene: TRBJ1-1
CDR3 protein: CSDVGQGRFTEAFF
CDR3 DNA: TGCAGCGACGTCGGACAGGGGAGGTTCACTGAAGCTTTCTTT

clone size: -
V gene: TRBV7-3
D gene: -
J gene: TRBJ2-2
CDR3 protein: CASSSLGAANTGELFF
CDR3 DNA: TGTGCCAGCAGCTCCCTGGGGGCCGCGAACACCGGGGAGCTGTTTTTT

clone size: -
V gene: TRBV5-1
D gene: TRBD1
J gene: TRBJ1-1
CDR3 protein: CASSHRGKNTEAFF
CDR3 DNA: TGCGCCAGCAGCCACAGGGGGAAGAACACTGAAGCTTTCTTT

clone size: -
V gene: TRBV21-1
D gene: -
J gene: TRBJ2-7
CDR3 protein: CASSKDQGVDYEQYF
CDR3 DNA: TGTGCCAGCAGCAAAGATCAGGGGGTGGACTACGAGCAGTACTTC

clone size: -
V gene: TRBV11-3
D gene: -
J gene: TRBJ1-2
CDR3 protein: CASSLDFGDGYTF
CDR3 DNA: TGTGCCAGCAGCTTAGATTTCGGGGATGGCTACACCTTC

clone size: -
V gene: TRBV7-2
D gene: -
J gene: TRBJ1-1
CDR3 protein: CASSLLLSVHTEAFF
CDR3 DNA: TGTGCCAGCAGCTTATTGTTGTCCGTTCACACTGAAGCTTTCTTT

clone size: -
V gene: TRBV4-3
D gene: -
J gene: TRBJ2-3
CDR3 protein: CASSGALLLGDTQYF
CDR3 DNA: TGCGCCAGCAGCGGAGCATTGCTTTTGGGAGATACGCAGTATTTT

clone size: -
V gene: TRBV4-3
D gene: TRBD2
J gene: TRBJ2-5
CDR3 protein: CASSPRGGEETQYF
CDR3 DNA: TGCGCCAGCAGCCCTCGGGGGGGGGAAGAGACCCAGTACTTC

clone size: -
V gene: TRBV6-5
D gene: TRBD2
J gene: TRBJ2-7
CDR3 protein: CASSYSASGSYEQYF
CDR3 DNA: TGTGCCAGCAGTTACTCGGCTAGCGGCTCCTACGAGCAGTACTTC

clone size: -
V gene: TRBV5-1
D gene: TRBD1
J gene: TRBJ2-7
CDR3 protein: CASSFSPGTERAYEQYF
CDR3 DNA: TGCGCCAGCAGCTTTAGTCCCGGGACAGAGCGTGCTTACGAGCAGTACTTC

clone size: -
V gene: TRBV6-6
D gene: TRBD1
J gene: TRBJ1-1
CDR3 protein: CASRLTGEMNTEAFF
CDR3 DNA: TGTGCCAGCAGGTTGACAGGGGAGATGAACACTGAAGCTTTCTTT

clone size: -
V gene: TRBV11-2
D gene: -
J gene: TRBJ1-1
CDR3 protein: CASSRQVLTEAFF
CDR3 DNA: TGTGCCAGCAGCCGACAGGTCCTCACTGAAGCTTTCTTT

clone size: -
V gene: TRBV27
D gene: -
J gene: TRBJ1-2
CDR3 protein: CASSLGRPAANYGYTF
CDR3 DNA: TGTGCCAGCAGTCTGGGCAGGCCAGCAGCTAACTATGGCTACACCTTC

clone size: -
V gene: TRBV6-1
D gene: -
J gene: TRBJ2-1
CDR3 protein: CASSEGARNGIPHPLTYNEQFF
CDR3 DNA: TGTGCCAGCAGTGAAGGGGCTAGGAACGGGATCCCCCATCCCCTAACCTACAATGAGCAGTTCTTC